This T cell receptor beta chain was sequenced for a study of control samples from healthy donors and cancer patients. Germline CDR1 reads WNHNN; CDR2 reads SYGVQD (reference sequence). Trimming pared 10 bases from V and 5 bases from J, leaving 27 bases between. The CDR3 extends over 16 amino acids. TCRdb's copy holds only in-frame clones and misses some; the assay was immunoSEQ multiplex PCR. This sample has about 140,000 clones; more than 90% occur once, and the top ten carry approximately 10%. This clone appeared a single time. The TCR comes from a young man in good health. The chain carries TRBV10-1 and TRBJ2-7; D remains unclear. Sequencing input: blood. CDR3 coding DNA: TGCGCCAACCTGACCCGACGGTGCGATTCGATGCACGAGCAGTACTTC. This encodes CANLTRRCDSMHEQYF.